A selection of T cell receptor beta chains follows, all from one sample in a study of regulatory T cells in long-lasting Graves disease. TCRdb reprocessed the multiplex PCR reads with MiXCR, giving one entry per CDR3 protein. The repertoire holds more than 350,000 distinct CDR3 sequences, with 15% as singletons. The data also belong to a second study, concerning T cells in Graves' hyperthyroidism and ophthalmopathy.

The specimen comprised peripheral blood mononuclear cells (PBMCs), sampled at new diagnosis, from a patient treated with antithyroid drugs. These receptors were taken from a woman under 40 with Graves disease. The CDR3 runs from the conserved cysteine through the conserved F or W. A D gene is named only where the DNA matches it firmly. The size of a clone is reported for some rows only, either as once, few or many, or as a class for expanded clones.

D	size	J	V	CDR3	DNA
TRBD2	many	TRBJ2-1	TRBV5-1	CASSLVSGSSYNEQFF	TGTGCCAGCAGCCTAGTTAGCGGGAGCTCCTACAATGAGCAGTTCTTC
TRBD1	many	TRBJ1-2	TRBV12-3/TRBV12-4	CASSAGQDYGYTF	TGTGCCAGCAGCGCTGGACAGGACTATGGCTACACCTTC
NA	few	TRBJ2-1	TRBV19	CASSISGRGSNEQFF	TGTGCCAGTAGTATATCCGGGAGAGGTTCCAATGAGCAGTTCTTC
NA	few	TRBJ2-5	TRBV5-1	CASSLATGQQETQYF	TGCGCCAGCAGCTTGGCCACCGGACAACAAGAGACCCAGTACTTC
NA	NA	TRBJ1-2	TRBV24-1	CATSALGRGGVYGYTF	TGTGCCACCAGTGCCTTGGGACGGGGGGGAGTCTATGGCTACACCTTC
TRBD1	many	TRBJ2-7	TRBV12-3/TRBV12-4	CASSLFFLARGLGNEQYF	TGTGCCAGCAGTTTATTTTTCCTGGCGAGGGGGCTCGGGAACGAGCAGTACTTC
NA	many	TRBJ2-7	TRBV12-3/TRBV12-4	CASSFIDGSYEQYF	TGTGCCAGCAGTTTCATTGATGGCTCCTACGAGCAGTACTTC
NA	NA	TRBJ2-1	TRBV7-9	CASSLRSDGVEQFF	TGTGCCAGCAGCTTAAGGTCGGACGGGGTTGAGCAGTTCTTC
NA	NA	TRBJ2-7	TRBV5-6	CASSLGDPYEQYF	TGTGCCAGCAGCTTGGGGGACCCCTACGAGCAGTACTTC
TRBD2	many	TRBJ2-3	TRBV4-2	CASSQTAVAGAFGGDTQYF	TGTGCCAGCAGCCAAACTGCGGTAGCGGGAGCCTTTGGGGGAGATACGCAGTATTTT
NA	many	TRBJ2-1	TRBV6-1	CASSEAEVDEQFF	TGTGCCAGCAGTGAAGCGGAGGTGGATGAGCAGTTCTTC
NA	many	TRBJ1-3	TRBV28	CASSPAGTRNTIYF	TGTGCCAGCAGTCCAGCCGGGACGCGAAACACCATATATTTT
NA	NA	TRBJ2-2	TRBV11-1	CASSFSSARRGELFF	TGTGCCAGCAGCTTTTCCTCGGCGAGGAGGGGGGAGCTGTTTTTT
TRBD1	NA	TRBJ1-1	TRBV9	CASSSKTGINTEAFF	TGTGCCAGCAGCAGTAAGACAGGGATAAACACTGAAGCTTTCTTT
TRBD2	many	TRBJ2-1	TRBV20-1	CSAPRPGLTYNEQFF	TGCAGTGCGCCCAGGCCGGGACTAACATACAATGAGCAGTTCTTC
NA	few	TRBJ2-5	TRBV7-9	CASSPQGVRETQYF	TGTGCCAGCAGCCCCCAGGGTGTCCGAGAGACCCAGTACTTC
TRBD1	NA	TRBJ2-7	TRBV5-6	CASSLVWDRRDEQYF	TGTGCCAGCAGCTTGGTTTGGGACAGAAGAGACGAGCAGTACTTC
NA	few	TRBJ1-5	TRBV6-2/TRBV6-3	CASSYDRQNNQPQHF	TGTGCCAGCAGTTACGACCGACAGAACAATCAGCCCCAGCATTTT
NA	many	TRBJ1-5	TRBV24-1	CATSDPRGGREQPQHF	TGTGCCACCAGTGATCCCAGAGGAGGCCGCGAACAGCCCCAGCATTTT
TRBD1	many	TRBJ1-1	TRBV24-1	CATSDRTGGRAEAFF	TGTGCCACCAGTGATCGGACAGGGGGACGGGCTGAAGCTTTCTTT
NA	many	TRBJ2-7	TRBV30	CAWTLSSYEQYF	TGTGCCTGGACACTGAGCTCCTACGAGCAGTACTTC
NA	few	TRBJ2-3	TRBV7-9	CASSSDGAGMHLWKDTQYF	TGTGCCAGCAGCTCAGACGGGGCGGGAATGCACCTATGGAAAGATACGCAGTATTTT
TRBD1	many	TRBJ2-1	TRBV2	CASSAGQGAYNEQFF	TGTGCCAGCAGTGCGGGCCAGGGGGCCTACAATGAGCAGTTCTTC
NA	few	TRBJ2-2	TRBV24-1	CATGTPTGELFF	TGTGCCACCGGGACCCCTACCGGGGAGCTGTTTTTT
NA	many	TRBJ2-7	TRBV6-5	CASSYDSGQPHEQYF	TGTGCCAGCAGTTACGACTCCGGACAGCCCCACGAGCAGTACTTC
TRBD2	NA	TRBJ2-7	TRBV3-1	CASSPRLAGAVEQYF	TGTGCCAGCAGCCCTAGACTAGCGGGGGCCGTAGAGCAGTACTTC
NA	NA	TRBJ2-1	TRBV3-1	CASSQDLGKSSYNEQFF	TGTGCCAGCAGCCAAGATTTGGGCAAGAGCTCCTACAATGAGCAGTTCTTC
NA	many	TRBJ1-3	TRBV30	CAWKSKGDGNTIYF	TGTGCCTGGAAGTCAAAGGGTGATGGAAACACCATATATTTT
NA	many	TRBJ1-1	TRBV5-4	CASSPEPSREAFF	TGTGCCAGCAGCCCTGAGCCATCTCGGGAAGCTTTCTTT
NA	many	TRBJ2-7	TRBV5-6	CASSYNRREREQYF	TGTGCCAGCAGCTATAACCGGAGGGAGAGGGAGCAGTACTTC
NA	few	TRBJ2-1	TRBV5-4	CASSLTVNNEQFF	TGTGCCAGCAGCCTGACGGTAAACAATGAGCAGTTCTTC
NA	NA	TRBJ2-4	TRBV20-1	CSARETSKNIQYF	TGCAGTGCTAGGGAGACGAGCAAAAACATTCAGTACTTC
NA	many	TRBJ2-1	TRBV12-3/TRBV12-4	CASRAPRIHFDNEQFF	TGTGCCAGCAGAGCCCCTAGGATTCACTTTGACAATGAGCAGTTCTTC
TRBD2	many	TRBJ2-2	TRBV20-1	CSAKWTSGRAAAGELFF	TGCAGTGCTAAATGGACTAGCGGGAGGGCCGCGGCCGGGGAGCTGTTTTTT
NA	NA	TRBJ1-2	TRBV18	CASSPPGRAVYGYTF	TGTGCCAGCTCACCACCTGGAAGGGCTGTCTATGGCTACACCTTC
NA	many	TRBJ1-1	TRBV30	CAWSVTEEAFF	TGTGCCTGGAGTGTAACAGAGGAAGCTTTCTTT
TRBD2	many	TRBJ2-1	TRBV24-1	CATSDLEASGSNNEQFF	TGTGCCACCAGTGATTTGGAGGCTAGCGGGAGTAACAATGAGCAGTTCTTC
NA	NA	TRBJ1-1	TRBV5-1	CASSSRLGHETPGTEAFF	TGCGCCAGCAGCTCCCGGTTGGGACACGAAACCCCGGGTACTGAAGCTTTCTTT
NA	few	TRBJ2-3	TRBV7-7	CASSLGLGLTDTQYF	TGTGCCAGCAGCTTAGGGTTGGGGCTCACAGATACGCAGTATTTT
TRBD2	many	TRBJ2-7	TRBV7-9	CASSFTSGSSYEQYF	TGTGCCAGCAGTTTCACTAGCGGGAGCTCCTACGAGCAGTACTTC
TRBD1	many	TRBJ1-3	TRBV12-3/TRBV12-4	CASSRTGAGSGNTIYF	TGTGCCAGCAGTAGAACAGGGGCCGGCTCTGGAAACACCATATATTTT
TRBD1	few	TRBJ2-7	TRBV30	CAWSYGQAYEQYF	TGTGCCTGGAGTTATGGACAGGCCTACGAGCAGTACTTC
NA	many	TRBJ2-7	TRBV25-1	CASSSSSRLSYEQYF	TGTGCCAGCAGTTCGTCTAGTCGGTTGTCTTACGAGCAGTACTTC
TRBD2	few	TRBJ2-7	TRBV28	CASSLSPAGTTYEQYF	TGTGCCAGCAGTTTAAGTCCAGCGGGAACAACCTACGAGCAGTACTTC
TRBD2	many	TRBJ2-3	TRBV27	CASSLVSSGRGTNTQYF	TGTGCCAGCAGTTTGGTTTCTAGCGGGAGGGGCACGAATACGCAGTATTTT
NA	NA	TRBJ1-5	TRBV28	CASKVDTNQPQHF	TGTGCCAGCAAGGTGGACACCAATCAGCCCCAGCATTTT
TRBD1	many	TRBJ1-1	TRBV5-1	CASSPTTGGVGTEAFF	TGCGCCAGCAGCCCCACGACAGGGGGCGTGGGCACTGAAGCTTTCTTT
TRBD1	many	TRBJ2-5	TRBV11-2	CASRRPGTGQETQYF	TGTGCCAGCAGGCGGCCGGGGACAGGACAAGAGACCCAGTACTTC
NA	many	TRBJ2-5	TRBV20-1	CSARSWETQYF	TGCAGTGCTAGATCGTGGGAGACCCAGTACTTC
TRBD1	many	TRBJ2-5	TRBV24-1	CATSDLSDRGKETQYF	TGTGCCACCAGTGATTTGTCGGACAGGGGCAAAGAGACCCAGTACTTC
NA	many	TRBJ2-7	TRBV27	CASANKPNEQYF	TGTGCCAGCGCCAATAAACCAAACGAGCAGTACTTC
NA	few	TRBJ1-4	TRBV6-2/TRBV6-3	CASSSWDVNEKLFF	TGTGCCAGCAGTTCATGGGACGTTAATGAAAAACTGTTTTTT
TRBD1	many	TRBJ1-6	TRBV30	CAWSAWGWGQDLSGSPLHF	TGTGCCTGGAGCGCCTGGGGTTGGGGACAGGACCTTTCTGGCTCACCCCTCCACTTT
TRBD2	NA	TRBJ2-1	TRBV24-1	CATGLAGPNEQFF	TGTGCCACGGGACTAGCGGGTCCAAATGAGCAGTTCTTC
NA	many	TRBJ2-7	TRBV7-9	CASRPGGGYEQYF	TGTGCCAGCCGACCGGGGGGCGGCTACGAGCAGTACTTC